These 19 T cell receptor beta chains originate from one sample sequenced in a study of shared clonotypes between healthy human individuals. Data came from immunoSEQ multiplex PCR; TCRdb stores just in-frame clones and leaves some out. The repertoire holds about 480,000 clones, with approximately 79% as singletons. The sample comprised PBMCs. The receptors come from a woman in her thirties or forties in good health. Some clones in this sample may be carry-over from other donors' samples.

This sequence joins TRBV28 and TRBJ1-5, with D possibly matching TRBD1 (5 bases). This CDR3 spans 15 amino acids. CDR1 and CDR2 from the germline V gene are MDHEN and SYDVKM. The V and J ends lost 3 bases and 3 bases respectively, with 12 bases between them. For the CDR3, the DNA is TGTGCCAGCAGTTTGGGGGGACTAAACAATCAGCCCCAGCATTTT. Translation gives CASSLGGLNNQPQHF.

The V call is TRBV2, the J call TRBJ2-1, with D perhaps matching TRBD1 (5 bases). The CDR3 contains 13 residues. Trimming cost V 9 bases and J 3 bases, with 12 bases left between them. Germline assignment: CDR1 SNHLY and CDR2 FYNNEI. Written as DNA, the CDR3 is TGTGCCAGTGGGGCAGAAAGCTACAATGAGCAGTTCTTC. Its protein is CASGAESYNEQFF.

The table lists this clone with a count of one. The chain's CDR3 is CASSLMGVGVDTQYF. As DNA, the CDR3 is TGTGCCAGCAGCCTTATGGGGGTTGGGGTTGATACGCAGTATTTT. The V call is TRBV7-3, the J call TRBJ2-3, with D perhaps assigned TRBD1 or TRBD2 (5 bases each). The germline CDR1 and CDR2 sequences are SGHTA and FQGTGA. The CDR3 consists of 15 residues. The V end was cut by 5 bases, the J end by 6 bases, with 18 bases between.

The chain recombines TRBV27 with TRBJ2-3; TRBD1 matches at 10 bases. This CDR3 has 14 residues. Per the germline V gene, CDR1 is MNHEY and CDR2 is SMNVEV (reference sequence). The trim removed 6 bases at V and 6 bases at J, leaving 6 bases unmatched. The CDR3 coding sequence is TGTGCCAGCAGCCTGACAGGGGGCATTGATACGCAGTATTTT. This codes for CASSLTGGIDTQYF.

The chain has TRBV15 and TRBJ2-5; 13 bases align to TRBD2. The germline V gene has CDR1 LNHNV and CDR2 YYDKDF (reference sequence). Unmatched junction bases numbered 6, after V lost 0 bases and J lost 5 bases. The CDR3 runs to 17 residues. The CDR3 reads CATSREGTSGMVETQYF. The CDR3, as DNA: TGTGCCACCAGCAGAGAAGGGACTAGCGGGATGGTGGAGACCCAGTACTTC.

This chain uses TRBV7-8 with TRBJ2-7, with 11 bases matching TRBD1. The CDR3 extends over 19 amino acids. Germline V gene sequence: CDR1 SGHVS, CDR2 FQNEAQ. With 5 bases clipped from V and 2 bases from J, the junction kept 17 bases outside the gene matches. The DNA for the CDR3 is TGTGCCAGCAGCGCGGACAGGGGGCGCGGGGACTATCACCCCTACGAGCAGTACTTC. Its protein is CASSADRGRGDYHPYEQYF.

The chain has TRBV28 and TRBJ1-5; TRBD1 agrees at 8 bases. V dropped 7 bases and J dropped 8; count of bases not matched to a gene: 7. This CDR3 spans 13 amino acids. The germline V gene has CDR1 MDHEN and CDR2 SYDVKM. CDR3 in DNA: TGTGCCAGCATCGGCTCAGGGGGCGAGCCCCAGCATTTT. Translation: CASIGSGGEPQHF.

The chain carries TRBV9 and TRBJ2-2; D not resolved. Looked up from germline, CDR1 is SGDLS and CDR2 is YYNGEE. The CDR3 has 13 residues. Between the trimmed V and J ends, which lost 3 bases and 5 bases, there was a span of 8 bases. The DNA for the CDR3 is TGTGCCAGCAGCGCCGGCTGGACCGGGGAGCTGTTTTTT. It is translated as CASSAGWTGELFF. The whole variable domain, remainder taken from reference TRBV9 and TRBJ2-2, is DSGVTQTPKHLITATGQRVTLRCSPRSGDLSVYWYQQSLDQGLQFLIQYYNGEERAKGNILERFSAQQFPDLHSELNLSSLELGDSALYFCASSAGWTGELFFGEGSRLTVL.

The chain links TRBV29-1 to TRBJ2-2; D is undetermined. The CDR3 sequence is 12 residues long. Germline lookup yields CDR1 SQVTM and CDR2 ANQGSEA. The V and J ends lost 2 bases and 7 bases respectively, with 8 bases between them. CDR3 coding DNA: TGCAGCGTTGAAAGACAATTCGGGGAGCTGTTTTTT. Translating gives CSVERQFGELFF.

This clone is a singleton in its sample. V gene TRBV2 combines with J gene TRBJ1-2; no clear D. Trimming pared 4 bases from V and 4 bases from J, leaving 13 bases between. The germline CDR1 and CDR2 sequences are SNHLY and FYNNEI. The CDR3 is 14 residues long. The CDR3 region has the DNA TGTGCCAGCAGTGCTGGACCGCCGACCTATGGCTACACCTTC. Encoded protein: CASSAGPPTYGYTF.

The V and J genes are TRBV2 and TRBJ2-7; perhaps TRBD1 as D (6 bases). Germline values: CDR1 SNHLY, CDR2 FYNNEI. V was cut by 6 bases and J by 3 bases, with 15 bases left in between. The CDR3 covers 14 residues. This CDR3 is CASRWLGGSYEQYF. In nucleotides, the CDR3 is TGTGCCAGCAGGTGGTTAGGGGGAAGCTACGAGCAGTACTTC.

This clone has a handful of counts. The CDR3 protein is CASSYGTSSTDTQYF. The CDR3 DNA reads TGTGCCAGCAGCTATGGGACATCTAGCACAGATACGCAGTATTTT. J is TRBJ2-3 and V is TRBV7-3, with a tentative D call TRBD1 (6 bases). The germline V gene has CDR1 SGHTA and CDR2 FQGTGA. The CDR3 totals 15 residues. V was cut by 4 bases and J by 0 bases, with 11 bases left in between.

CDR3 nucleotides: TGTGCCACCAGCAGGAGGCCCCCGGGACTAGCGGGAGTTAATGAGCAGTTCTTC. The encoded protein is CATSRRPPGLAGVNEQFF. The chain recombines TRBV15 with TRBJ2-1; 14 bases map to TRBD2. V dropped 3 bases and J dropped 7; count of bases not matched to a gene: 11. This CDR3 has 18 amino acids. Looked up from germline, CDR1 is LNHNV and CDR2 is YYDKDF (reference sequence).

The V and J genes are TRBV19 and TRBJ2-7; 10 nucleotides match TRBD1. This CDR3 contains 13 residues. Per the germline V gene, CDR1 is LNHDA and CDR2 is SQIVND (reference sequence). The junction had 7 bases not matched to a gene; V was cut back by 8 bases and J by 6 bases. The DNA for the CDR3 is TGTGCCAGTCGGGGGACAGGGGCTTCCGAGCAGTACTTC. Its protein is CASRGTGASEQYF.

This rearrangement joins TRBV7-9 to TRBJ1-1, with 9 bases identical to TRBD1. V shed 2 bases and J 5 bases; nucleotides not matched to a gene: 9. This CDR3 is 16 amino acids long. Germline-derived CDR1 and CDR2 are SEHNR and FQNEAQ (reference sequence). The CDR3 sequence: CASSLYRQGDNTEAFF. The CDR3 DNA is TGTGCCAGCAGCTTATACCGACAGGGGGATAATACTGAAGCTTTCTTT.

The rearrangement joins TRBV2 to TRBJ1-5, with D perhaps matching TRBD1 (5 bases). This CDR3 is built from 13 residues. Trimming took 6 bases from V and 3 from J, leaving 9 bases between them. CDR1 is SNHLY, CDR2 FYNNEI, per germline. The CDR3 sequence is CASRTALNQPQHF. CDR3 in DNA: TGTGCCAGCAGGACAGCTCTCAATCAGCCCCAGCATTTT.

DNA for the CDR3: TGTGCCAGCAGCGTAGCATTGGGGGAGCAGTTCTTC. Protein: CASSVALGEQFF. The genes are TRBV9 and TRBJ2-1, with D unclear. The CDR3 covers 12 residues. With 0 bases removed from V and 10 bases from J, the gap between germline ends came to 8 bases. The V gene's germline CDR1 is SGDLS and CDR2 YYNGEE.

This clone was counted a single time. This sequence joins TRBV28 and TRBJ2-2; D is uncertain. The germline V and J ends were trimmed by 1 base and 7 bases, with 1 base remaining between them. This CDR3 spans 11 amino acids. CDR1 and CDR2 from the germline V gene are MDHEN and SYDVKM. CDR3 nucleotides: TGTGCCAGCAGTTTATTCGGGGAGCTGTTTTTT. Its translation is CASSLFGELFF.

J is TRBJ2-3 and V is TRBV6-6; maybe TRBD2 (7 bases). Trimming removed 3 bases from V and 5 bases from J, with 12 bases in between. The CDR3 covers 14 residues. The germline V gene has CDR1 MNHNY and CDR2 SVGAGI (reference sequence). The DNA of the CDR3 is TGTGCCAGCAGTTATTGGGGGGGCCAAGATACGCAGTATTTT. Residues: CASSYWGGQDTQYF.